The 23 T cell receptor beta chains below come from one sample, sequenced in a study of T cell responses to AZD1222 COVID-19 vaccine (dated by TCRdb to about 2021). Library preparation used the immunoSEQ multiplex PCR assay. This immuneACCESS table, as held by TCRdb, lists in-frame sequences with V and J called but not all clones. Of the missing ones, under half trace to an unresolved V gene in checked studies; the others have no known cause. This sample gives tens of thousands of clones in total; 70% to 90% of them show up just once. About a tenth of the sample is taken by the ten largest. In light of the paper, this sample's time point label describes: about 28 days (+/-7) after the second vaccine dose. Sample treatment or condition, as interpreted from the label and publication: meningococcal conjugate vaccine given as trial control. The sequencing here drew on peripheral blood, taken 28 days after the second dose of the MenACWY control vaccine. These receptors were taken from an adult who received the MenACWY meningococcal vaccine as a control.

This sequence joins TRBV19 and TRBJ2-3; 9 bases are shared with TRBD2. This CDR3 has 16 amino acids. The V gene's germline CDR1 is LNHDA and CDR2 SQIVND (reference sequence). The J segment lost 5 bases and the V segment lost 3 bases, leaving 9 bases of the junction unmatched. This chain's CDR3 is CASSIAGGPSLDTQYF. In DNA, the CDR3 is TGTGCCAGTAGTATTGCGGGGGGGCCCTCGTTAGATACGCAGTATTTT.

The chain joins TRBV28 to TRBJ2-7; 14 nucleotides align to TRBD2. Germline V gives CDR1 MDHEN, CDR2 SYDVKM. With 5 bases clipped from V and 4 bases from J, the junction kept 7 bases outside the gene matches. This CDR3 comprises 16 residues. CDR3 nucleotides: TGTGCCAGCAGTCTAAGACTAGCGGGGGGGCAATACGAGCAGTACTTC. Its translation is CASSLRLAGGQYEQYF.

The genes are TRBV19 and TRBJ2-2; 8 bases are shared with TRBD1. This CDR3 contains 15 residues. The V gene end was trimmed by 7 bases and the J gene end by 3 bases; junction bases not matched to a gene: 7. The germline V gene encodes CDR1 LNHDA and CDR2 SQIVND (reference sequence). The CDR3 here is CASTLDRADTGELFF. In DNA, the CDR3 is TGTGCCAGTACCTTGGACAGGGCTGACACCGGGGAGCTGTTTTTT.

The V call is TRBV12-3 or TRBV12-4, the J call TRBJ1-6; TRBD1 aligns across 10 bases. This CDR3 is built from 12 residues. V lost 6 bases and J lost 10; bases outside the gene matches: 0. CDR3 region: CASRTGGSPLHF. The CDR3 region has the DNA TGTGCCAGCAGGACAGGGGGCTCACCCCTCCACTTT.

V is TRBV25-1 and J is TRBJ1-5; tentative D call: TRBD1 (5 bases). Germline lookup yields CDR1 MGHDK and CDR2 SYGVNS. The V end was cut by 3 bases, the J end by 5 bases, with 14 bases between. The CDR3 covers 15 residues. CDR3: CASSDPDRDDQPQHF. CDR3 DNA sequence: TGTGCCAGCAGTGACCCCGACAGAGACGATCAGCCCCAGCATTTT.

V usage is TRBV2 and J usage is TRBJ1-5; tentatively, D is TRBD1 (5 bases). CDR1 and CDR2 (germline): SNHLY, FYNNEI. Deletions cut 4 bases from V and 3 bases from J, with 7 bases between. This CDR3 is 13 amino acids long. The CDR3 DNA is TGTGCCAGCAGTGCAGGGTACAATCAGCCCCAGCATTTT. The encoded protein is CASSAGYNQPQHF.

This chain connects TRBV5-1 to TRBJ2-5, with no clear D. V dropped 4 bases and J dropped 5 bases, with 12 bases sitting between them. Germline values: CDR1 SGHRS, CDR2 YFSETQ. CDR3 length: 13 residues. The CDR3 bases are TGCGCCAGCAGCCCCCTTGGCCCGGAGACCCAGTACTTC. Its protein product is CASSPLGPETQYF.

The rearrangement links TRBV24-1 to TRBJ2-7, with D tentatively TRBD1 (6 bases). Trimming shortened V by 3 bases and J by 5 bases, and 10 bases separated the two germline ends. The germline CDR1 and CDR2 sequences are KGHDR and SFDVKD. CDR3 length: 13 residues. CDR3 loop: CATSDLNRDEQYF. For the CDR3, the DNA is TGTGCCACCAGTGATCTCAACAGGGACGAGCAGTACTTC.

This chain uses TRBV30 with TRBJ2-2; perhaps TRBD1 as D (6 bases). The germline V and J ends were trimmed by 2 bases and 6 bases, with 22 bases remaining between them. This CDR3 is 17 amino acids long. Germline V CDR1 and CDR2: GTSNPN, SVGIG (reference sequence). The CDR3 loop reads CAWSSGGRTTYAGELFF. DNA of the CDR3: TGTGCCTGGAGTAGTGGGGGCAGGACGACATATGCCGGGGAGCTGTTTTTT.

The chain is built from TRBV5-1 and TRBJ2-7, with 9 bases lining up with TRBD1. Germline V CDR1 and CDR2: SGHRS, YFSETQ. This CDR3 is built from 15 residues. V dropped 1 base and J dropped 5; count of bases not matched to a gene: 7. The DNA for the CDR3 is TGCGCCAGCAGCTTGTCCGGGACAGGGTCCAACGAGCAGTACTTC. This translates into CASSLSGTGSNEQYF.

This clone was observed a single time. V usage is TRBV18 and J usage is TRBJ2-5; 7 bases match TRBD1. The CDR3 consists of 15 residues. Germline CDR1 is KGHSH and CDR2 is LQKENI. The ends lost 3 bases at V and 5 bases at J; junction bases unmatched: 9. CDR3 protein: CASSPSGQPRETQYF. The DNA of the CDR3 is TGTGCCAGCTCACCCTCGGGACAGCCGAGGGAGACCCAGTACTTC.

The gene calls are TRBV29-1 and TRBJ1-2, with D maybe TRBD1 (5 bases). The CDR3 is 12 amino acids. Trimming pared 1 base from V and 8 bases from J, leaving 11 bases between. Germline lookup yields CDR1 SQVTM and CDR2 ANQGSEA. CDR3 sequence: CSVEGVGVGYTF. The CDR3 DNA is TGCAGCGTTGAAGGGGTGGGGGTCGGCTACACCTTC.

This chain uses TRBV19 with TRBJ1-6, with 7 positions matching TRBD1. CDR1 and CDR2 (germline): LNHDA, SQIVND (reference sequence). The length of the CDR3 is 14 residues. V was clipped by 8 bases and J by 10 bases; unmatched bases: 11. In DNA, the CDR3 is TGTGCCAGTGTCTACAGGGGAGGGAGCTCACCCCTCCACTTT. This encodes CASVYRGGSSPLHF.

This rearrangement joins TRBV7-9 to TRBJ2-1; D may be TRBD2 (7 bases). CDR1 and CDR2 (germline): SEHNR, FQNEAQ (reference sequence). V was cut by 5 bases and J by 4 bases, with 18 bases left in between. This CDR3 region has 16 residues. CDR3 DNA sequence: TGTGCCAGCAGCCCGAGACGCGGGGGCTCGTACAATGAGCAGTTCTTC. This sequence encodes CASSPRRGGSYNEQFF.

The V call is TRBV27, the J call TRBJ1-6; D not certain. Germline V gene data show CDR1 as MNHEY and CDR2 as SMNVEV (reference sequence). The CDR3 contains 14 residues. Trimming removed 2 bases at V and 5 bases at J, with 7 bases between. The CDR3 region is CASSLSRNNSPLHF. In nucleotides, the CDR3 is TGTGCCAGCAGTTTAAGCAGAAATAATTCACCCCTCCACTTT.

This clone has more than one count but fewer than ten. The V and J genes are TRBV9 and TRBJ2-5; 13 bases are shared with TRBD2. The germline V gene has CDR1 SGDLS and CDR2 YYNGEE. The CDR3 runs to 15 residues. With 3 bases clipped from V and 5 bases from J, the junction kept 4 bases outside the gene matches. CDR3 nucleotide sequence: TGTGCCAGCAGCGCCGGACTAGCGGGGGAGGAGACCCAGTACTTC. The encoded protein is CASSAGLAGEETQYF.

The V call is TRBV6-5, the J call TRBJ1-2; D not certain. V shed 6 bases and J shed 8 bases, with 22 bases lying between them. The CDR3 contains 15 residues. CDR1 is MNHEY and CDR2 is SVGAGI in the germline V gene. CDR3 loop: CASSSPRAVMWGYTF. The DNA for the CDR3 is TGTGCCAGCAGCTCCCCCCGGGCAGTGATGTGGGGCTACACCTTC.

This clone was counted a single time. This chain uses TRBV19 with TRBJ2-3; 11 positions agree with TRBD2. This CDR3 comprises 16 residues. The germline V gene encodes CDR1 LNHDA and CDR2 SQIVND (reference sequence). V gave up 5 bases and J gave up 4 bases; unmatched junction bases: 8. CDR3 nucleotides: TGTGCCAGTAGTGGAAGTCTAGCGGGGGGAGCAGATACGCAGTATTTT. Encoded protein: CASSGSLAGGADTQYF.

The chain links TRBV6-4 to TRBJ2-1; D unresolved. Trimming cost V 2 bases and J 4 bases, with 6 bases left between them. Looked up from germline, CDR1 is MRHNA and CDR2 is SNTAGT. The CDR3 totals 13 residues. Here the CDR3 reads CASSDRAYNEQFF. The CDR3 DNA reads TGTGCCAGCAGTGACAGGGCTTACAATGAGCAGTTCTTC.

This CDR3 is CASSLELPGGLNEQFF. CDR3 in DNA: TGTGCCAGCAGCTTAGAGTTACCGGGGGGGCTAAATGAGCAGTTCTTC. The chain couples TRBV7-6 to TRBJ2-1; 8 bases agree with TRBD2. CDR3 size: 16 residues. V was pared by 1 base and J by 7 bases, with 9 bases of the junction left unmatched. In germline, CDR1 is SGHVS, CDR2 FNYEAQ.

This clone came up once. CDR3 coding DNA: TGTGCCAGCAGCTTCGATACAGGGAACACTGAAGCTTTCTTT. Translated, it gives CASSFDTGNTEAFF. This chain links TRBV11-2 with TRBJ1-1, with D possibly TRBD1 on 5 matching bases. The CDR3 has 14 residues. Germline V gene lookup returns CDR1 SGHAT and CDR2 FQNNGV. V was trimmed by 3 bases and J by 1 base, leaving 9 bases between them. Filled out from reference TRBV11-2 and TRBJ1-1, the complete variable domain reads EAGVAQSPRYKIIEKRQSVAFWCNPISGHATLYWYQQILGQGPKLLIQFQNNGVVDDSQLPKDRFSAERLKGVDSTLKIQPAKLEDSAVYLCASSFDTGNTEAFFGQGTRLTVV.

This chain joins TRBV4-2 and TRBJ2-6; D uncertain. Germline assignment: CDR1 LGHNA and CDR2 YNFKEQ. The CDR3 runs 17 residues. Trimming removed 1 base from V and 0 bases from J, with 10 bases in between. The CDR3 DNA reads as TGTGCCAGCAGCCAAGCTCAGGACGTCTCTGGGGCCAACGTCCTGACTTTC. Protein: CASSQAQDVSGANVLTF.

On this clone: The sample holds other DNA sequences that translate to the same CDR3. The rearrangement uses TRBV11-3 and TRBJ1-6; 12 positions agree with TRBD1. The CDR3 sequence is 15 residues long. The V and J ends lost 5 bases and 7 bases, in that order; junction bases with no gene match: 3. CDR1 is SGHNT, CDR2 YENEEA, per germline. The CDR3 bases are TGTGCCAGCAGCCCGGGACAGGGGGCAAATTCACCCCTCCACTTT. Amino acids: CASSPGQGANSPLHF.